The 22 T cell receptor beta chains below all came from one sample that was sequenced in a study of patients and donors after allogeneic stem cell transplantation. TCRdb used MiXCR to reprocess the RT-PCR reads, holding one entry per CDR3 protein. Of tens of thousands of distinct CDR3 sequences in the sample, approximately 49% were seen once. Sequencing was performed on blood, either unsorted or a sorted T cell fraction (not recorded which). Every receptor here comes from a human donor who was either an allogeneic HSCT recipient or a stem cell or donor lymphocyte infusion donor (not recorded which). It is not recorded whose cells these are; they may come from a transplant donor.

The rearrangement joins TRBV7-3 to TRBJ2-4; 14 nucleotides match TRBD2. CDR3 size: 21 residues. From germline, CDR1 is SGHTA and CDR2 FQGTGA. V shed 2 bases, J shed 1 base, and the junction held 13 bases outside the gene matches. This CDR3 reads CASSLVNLGTSGRYAKNIQYF. The CDR3 coding sequence is TGTGCCAGCAGCTTAGTGAATTTGGGGACTAGCGGGAGATACGCCAAAAACATTCAGTACTTC. Together with reference TRBV7-3 and TRBJ2-4, the CDR3 gives the full variable domain: GAGVSQTPSNKVTEKGKYVELRCDPISGHTALYWYRQSLGQGPEFLIYFQGTGAADDSGLPNDRFFAVRPEGSVSTLKIQRTERGDSAVYLCASSLVNLGTSGRYAKNIQYFGAGTRLSVL.

This chain joins TRBV28 and TRBJ1-5; 7 nucleotides line up with TRBD1. The CDR3 is made up of 16 amino acids. Germline V gives CDR1 MDHEN, CDR2 SYDVKM. V was clipped by 7 bases and J by 9 bases; unmatched bases: 18. CDR3 amino acids: CASIRIRDRVLAPQHF. Written as DNA, the CDR3 is TGTGCCAGCATTCGAATCCGGGACAGAGTACTTGCGCCCCAGCATTTT. Supplemented by reference TRBV28 and TRBJ1-5, the full variable domain reads DVKVTQSSRYLVKRTGEKVFLECVQDMDHENMFWYRQDPGLGLRLIYFSYDVKMKEKGDIPEGYSVSREKKERFSLILESASTNQTSMYLCASIRIRDRVLAPQHFGDGTRLSIL.

V and J are TRBV6-5 and TRBJ2-7; TRBD1 might be the D (6 bases). Trimming removed 8 bases at V and 3 bases at J, with 14 bases between. The germline V gene encodes CDR1 MNHEY and CDR2 SVGAGI. The CDR3 runs 13 residues. The CDR3 region is CASSLQGYYEQYF. The CDR3 nucleotides read TGTGCCAGCTCCCTCCAGGGGTACTACGAGCAGTACTTC.

In this sample, this clonotype turned up a few times. The chain is built from TRBV29-1 and TRBJ2-5, with D unclear. CDR3 length: 13 residues. V shed 3 bases and J shed 4 bases, with 12 bases lying between them. The germline gives CDR1 SQVTM, CDR2 ANQGSEA. CDR3 protein: CSVEKGLRETQYF. In nucleotides, the CDR3 is TGCAGCGTTGAGAAGGGCCTGAGAGAGACCCAGTACTTC.

This clonotype came up a few times. J is TRBJ1-1 and V is TRBV28; TRBD1 agrees at 10 bases. The CDR3 is 12 amino acids. The V and J ends lost 11 bases and 13 bases, in that order; junction bases with no gene match: 13. Germline-derived CDR1 and CDR2 are MDHEN and SYDVKM. DNA for the CDR3: TGTGCCGGCGCTAAGGGACAGGGGCGCTTTTTCTTT. It codes for CAGAKGQGRFFF.

This clonotype was observed a few times. This chain joins TRBV10-3 and TRBJ1-4, with D unclear. CDR3 length: 14 amino acids. Germline V gene sequence: CDR1 ENHRY, CDR2 SYGVKD. V lost 4 bases and J lost 7, with 13 bases in between. CDR3 sequence reads: CAISAVWEGEKLFF. As DNA, the CDR3 is TGTGCCATCAGTGCGGTCTGGGAGGGTGAAAAACTGTTTTTT.

This clonotype was counted many times. The V and J genes are TRBV10-3 and TRBJ1-2; TRBD1 might be the D (5 bases). V was trimmed by 0 bases and J by 8 bases, leaving 16 bases between them. Germline values: CDR1 ENHRY, CDR2 SYGVKD. This CDR3 spans 15 amino acids. The DNA of the CDR3 is TGTGCCATCAGTGAGTCGCAGGGAATTCTAGAGGGCTACACCTTC. Residues: CAISESQGILEGYTF.

V usage is TRBV4-1 and J usage is TRBJ1-5; 7 positions match TRBD1. The ends lost 4 bases at V and 6 bases at J; junction bases unmatched: 9. From germline, CDR1 is MGHRA and CDR2 YSYEKL. This CDR3 comprises 15 residues. In DNA, the CDR3 is TGCGCCAGCAGCCCCAGGGGCAGGGGGGGTCAGCCCCAGCATTTT. The encoded protein is CASSPRGRGGQPQHF.

V is TRBV5-1 and J is TRBJ2-7, with 9 bases aligning to TRBD2. Germline loops: CDR1 SGHRS, CDR2 YFSETQ. The trim removed 1 base at V and 2 bases at J, leaving 13 bases unmatched. The CDR3 totals 18 residues. CDR3 amino acids: CASSLLSSGGRVTYEQYF. CDR3 bases: TGCGCCAGCAGCTTGTTATCTTCGGGCGGGAGGGTTACCTACGAGCAGTACTTC.

This clonotype has more than one count but fewer than ten. The CDR3 DNA reads as TGCAGTGCTAGGGGGGACGGGACGACCTATGGCTACACCTTC. Amino acids: CSARGDGTTYGYTF. The chain combines TRBV20-1 with TRBJ1-2; D may be TRBD1 (5 bases). V lost 3 bases and J lost 4, with 15 bases in between. CDR3 size: 14 residues. Germline V lookup: CDR1 DFQATT, CDR2 SNEGSKA (reference sequence).

This rearrangement joins TRBV6-2 or TRBV6-3 to TRBJ2-1; 7 bases are shared with TRBD1. CDR3 length equals 14 residues. V shed 7 bases and J 6 bases; nucleotides not matched to a gene: 9. Germline V gene sequence: CDR1 MNHEY, CDR2 SVGEGT. CDR3 coding DNA: TGTGCCAGCATTGGGACAGTATCCCGCAATGAGCAGTTCTTC. It yields the protein CASIGTVSRNEQFF.

CDR3 nucleotide sequence: TGTGCCAGCCGTCTAGCGGGAGCAAACACCGGGGAGCTGTTTTTT. Protein product: CASRLAGANTGELFF. V usage is TRBV7-2 and J usage is TRBJ2-2, with 10 bases matching TRBD2. The germline V gene has CDR1 SGHTA and CDR2 FQGNSA. V lost 8 bases and J lost 2; bases outside the gene matches: 5. The CDR3 has 15 amino acids. The complete variable domain, with remaining parts taken from reference TRBV7-2 and TRBJ2-2, reads GAGVSQSPSNKVTEKGKDVELRCDPISGHTALYWYRQSLGQGLEFLIYFQGNSAPDKSGLPSDRFSAERTGGSVSTLTIQRTQQEDSAVYLCASRLAGANTGELFFGEGSRLTVL.

This clonotype was seen only a few times. The chain recombines TRBV3-1 with TRBJ1-6; no firm D call. The CDR3 runs to 16 residues. Germline CDR1 reads LGHDT; CDR2 reads YNNKEL (reference sequence). The V and J ends lost 0 bases and 8 bases respectively, with 14 bases between them. CDR3 in amino acids: CASSQDHSFTDSPLHF. For the CDR3, the DNA is TGTGCCAGCAGCCAAGATCACAGCTTTACGGATTCACCCCTCCACTTT.

The genes are TRBV7-9 and TRBJ1-2, with a tentative D call TRBD1 (5 bases). With 5 bases removed from V and 0 bases from J, the gap between germline ends came to 13 bases. CDR3 size: 15 residues. CDR1 and CDR2 from the germline V gene are SEHNR and FQNEAQ (reference sequence). The CDR3 bases are TGTGCCAGCAGCCCCCGACAGAAAACTAACTATGGCTACACCTTC. Translation: CASSPRQKTNYGYTF. Filled out from reference TRBV7-9 and TRBJ1-2, the complete variable domain reads DTGVSQNPRHKITKRGQNVTFRCDPISEHNRLYWYRQTLGQGPEFLTYFQNEAQLEKSRLLSDRFSAERPKGSFSTLEIQRTEQGDSAMYLCASSPRQKTNYGYTFGSGTRLTVV.

V usage is TRBV28 and J usage is TRBJ1-6; 9 bases match TRBD1. Germline V gene data show CDR1 as MDHEN and CDR2 as SYDVKM. The CDR3 extends over 17 amino acids. The V segment lost 3 bases and the J segment 9 bases; nucleotides outside the gene matches: 12. The CDR3 region has the DNA TGTGCCAGCAGTTTGTCATCCCTCGGGACAGGGTCTTCACCCCTCCACTTT. It translates to CASSLSSLGTGSSPLHF.

The chain couples TRBV6-2 or TRBV6-3 to TRBJ2-5; D gene unclear. CDR1 is MNHEY, CDR2 SVGEGT, per germline. The CDR3 is 12 residues long. V gave up 4 bases and J gave up 3 bases, with 6 bases separating them. CDR3 nucleotides: TGTGCCAGCAGTTCCAACAAAGAGACCCAGTACTTC. This translates into CASSSNKETQYF.

CDR3 amino acids: CSARGQGSYEQYF. For the CDR3, the DNA is TGCAGTGCTAGAGGTCAGGGCAGCTACGAGCAGTACTTC. The rearrangement joins TRBV20-1 to TRBJ2-7; D may be TRBD1 (5 bases). Germline V gene sequence: CDR1 DFQATT, CDR2 SNEGSKA (reference sequence). V dropped 1 base and J dropped 3 bases, with 10 bases sitting between them. The CDR3 has 13 residues.

The rearrangement links TRBV12-3 or TRBV12-4 to TRBJ1-2; 7 positions match TRBD1. V trimming: 4 bases; J trimming: 6 bases; junction bases outside the gene matches: 17. The CDR3 totals 17 residues. This CDR3 reads CASSYSKHRQQGNGYTF. CDR3 DNA sequence: TGTGCCAGCAGTTATTCCAAGCACAGACAACAGGGGAATGGCTACACCTTC.

V and J are TRBV7-9 and TRBJ1-2; no firm D call. The CDR3 length is 14 residues. Germline loops: CDR1 SEHNR, CDR2 FQNEAQ (reference sequence). Trimming left V 1 base short and J 7 bases short, with 13 bases between. The DNA of the CDR3 is TGTGCCAGCAGCTTAGTCGGGCCAGTCACTGGCTACACCTTC. It encodes CASSLVGPVTGYTF.

This clonotype was observed a few times. This chain joins TRBV12-3 or TRBV12-4 and TRBJ1-5; D not certain. The CDR3 has 14 amino acids. V lost 2 bases, J lost 7 bases, and 12 bases lay in between. Here the CDR3 DNA reads TGTGCCAGCAGTTTATGGGGAAGAGGGCAGCCCCAGCATTTT. It translates to CASSLWGRGQPQHF.

The table lists this clonotype with a few counts. The genes are TRBV4-1 and TRBJ1-4; D perhaps matches TRBD1 (6 bases). The CDR3 length is 14 residues. The germline V gene has CDR1 MGHRA and CDR2 YSYEKL. V was pared by 6 bases and J by 6 bases, with 14 bases between. The CDR3 sequence: CASSLQGRDEKLFF. In DNA form, the CDR3 reads TGCGCCAGCAGTCTACAGGGACGGGATGAAAAACTGTTTTTT.

The table lists this clonotype with a few counts. The rearrangement uses TRBV6-6 and TRBJ1-5; D is undetermined. This CDR3 has 14 residues. Trimming took off 6 bases at V and 2 bases at J, with 11 bases between the two ends. CDR1 and CDR2 (germline): MNHNY, SVGAGI (reference sequence). The CDR3 nucleotides are TGTGCCAGCAGCCCCCCCGGGGGCAATCAGCCCCAGCATTTT. Translated, it gives CASSPPGGNQPQHF.